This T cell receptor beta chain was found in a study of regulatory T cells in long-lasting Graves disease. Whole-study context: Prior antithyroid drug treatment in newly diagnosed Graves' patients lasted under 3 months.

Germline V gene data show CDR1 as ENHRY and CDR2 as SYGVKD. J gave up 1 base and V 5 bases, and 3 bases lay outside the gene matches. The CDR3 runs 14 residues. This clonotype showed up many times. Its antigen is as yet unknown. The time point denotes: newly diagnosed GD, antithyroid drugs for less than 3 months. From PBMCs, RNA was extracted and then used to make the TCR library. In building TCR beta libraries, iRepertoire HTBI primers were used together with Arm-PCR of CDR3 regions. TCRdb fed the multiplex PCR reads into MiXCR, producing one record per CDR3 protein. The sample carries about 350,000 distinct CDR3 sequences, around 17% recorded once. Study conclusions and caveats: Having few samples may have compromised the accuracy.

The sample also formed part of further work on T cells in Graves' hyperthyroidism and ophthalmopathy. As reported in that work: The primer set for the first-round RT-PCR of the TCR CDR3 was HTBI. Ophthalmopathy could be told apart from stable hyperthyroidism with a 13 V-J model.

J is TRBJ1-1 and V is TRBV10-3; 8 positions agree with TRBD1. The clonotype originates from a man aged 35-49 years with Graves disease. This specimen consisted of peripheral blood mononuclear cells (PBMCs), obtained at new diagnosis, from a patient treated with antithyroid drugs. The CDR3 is CAISQDRENTEAFF. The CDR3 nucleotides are TGTGCCATCAGTCAGGACAGGGAGAACACTGAAGCTTTCTTT.